The clone carrying this T cell receptor beta chain was seen repeatedly, ten times or more. Its antigen is unknown. The data were taken from a study of T-cell reconstitution after alpha-beta-depleted transplantation in children. Findings and caveats of the study: Recipient T cells and thymic progenitors that survived were the source of the high TCRbeta diversity seen at day 60 in some patients.

CDR1 SGHDT and CDR2 YYEEEE come from the germline V gene. CDR3 size: 15 residues. Trimming cost V 0 bases and J 0 bases, with 10 bases left between them. Construction of the TCRbeta library involved unique molecular identifiers. MiXCR, applied by TCRdb to the PCR reads, yields one record per CDR3 protein. The data show about 490,000 distinct CDR3 sequences, roughly 10% seen once. The source is a child aged 2 to 9 with inherited bone marrow failure, due to receive a stem cell transplant. The J gene is TRBJ2-7, the V gene TRBV5-6, with unresolved D. Specimen: PBMCs, collected before TCRalphabeta/CD19-depleted stem cell transplant. CDR3 residues: CASSLARYFSYEQYF. The CDR3 bases are TGTGCCAGCAGCTTGGCGAGGTATTTCTCCTACGAGCAGTACTTC.